These 29 T cell receptor beta chains came from one sample sequenced in a study of cytomegalovirus exposure and HLA in healthy donors. Only in-frame clones appear in the TCRdb table, and some are missing; sequencing was by immunoSEQ multiplex PCR. The sample lists around 300,000 clones, 85% to 90% occurring once. The specimen sequenced was PBMCs. The receptors originated from a young woman in good health and CMV-seronegative.

The CDR3 DNA sequence: TGTGCCAGCAGAACAGGGGTGCGCTCTGGAAACACCATATATTTT. This codes for CASRTGVRSGNTIYF. The genes are TRBV6-6 and TRBJ1-3, with 7 bases fitting TRBD1. Germline V gene sequence: CDR1 MNHNY, CDR2 SVGAGI (reference sequence). After removal of 6 bases from V and 0 bases from J, the junction contained 5 bases not matched to a gene. This CDR3 is built from 15 residues.

The chain joins TRBV19 to TRBJ1-4; D might be TRBD1 (5 bases). Trimming left V 6 bases short and J 0 bases short, with 8 bases between. The CDR3 runs 14 residues. Germline CDR1 and CDR2: LNHDA and SQIVND (reference sequence). The CDR3 DNA reads TGTGCCAGTAGCCCGACAGCAACTAATGAAAAACTGTTTTTT. Translated, it gives CASSPTATNEKLFF.

This clone was seen once. The chain couples TRBV5-1 to TRBJ2-2; 12 positions match TRBD2. Germline trimming cut 5 bases from V and 8 bases from J; bases unmatched to any gene: 7. The CDR3 length is 15 residues. The germline V gene has CDR1 SGHRS and CDR2 YFSETQ. Here the CDR3 DNA reads TGCGCCAGCAGATCGCTAGCGGGAGGGCCTGGGGAGCTGTTTTTT. Translated: CASRSLAGGPGELFF.

The CDR3 bases are TGTGCCAGTAGTATAGATCGTACTAGCGGGATCGATGAGCAGTTCTTC. Amino acids: CASSIDRTSGIDEQFF. This chain connects TRBV19 to TRBJ2-1; 10 nucleotides line up with TRBD2. Germline trimming cut 0 bases from V and 8 bases from J; bases unmatched to any gene: 7. The CDR3 runs to 16 residues. The V gene's germline CDR1 is LNHDA and CDR2 SQIVND (reference sequence).

The genes are TRBV7-2 and TRBJ2-3; D not certain. The CDR3 has 14 residues. CDR1 and CDR2 from the germline V gene are SGHTA and FQGNSA. Trimming shortened V by 2 bases and J by 2 bases, and 8 bases separated the two germline ends. The CDR3 spells CASSLLRSTDTQYF. DNA of the CDR3: TGTGCCAGCAGCTTACTGCGGTCCACAGATACGCAGTATTTT.

This clone was counted a few times. V is TRBV2 and J is TRBJ1-2; D is perhaps TRBD1 (6 bases). CDR1 is SNHLY and CDR2 is FYNNEI in the germline V gene. The CDR3 extends over 12 amino acids. V lost 6 bases and J 4 bases, leaving 9 bases between the germline ends. The CDR3 loop is CASSRGGYGYTF. For the CDR3, the DNA is TGTGCCAGCAGCCGAGGGGGCTATGGCTACACCTTC. The full variable domain, with the rest looked up from reference TRBV2 and TRBJ1-2, is EPEVTQTPSHQVTQMGQEVILRCVPISNHLYFYWYRQILGQKVEFLVSFYNNEISEKSEIFDDQFSVERPDGSNFTLKIRSTKLEDSAMYFCASSRGGYGYTFGSGTRLTVV.

As regards this clone: Other DNA sequences in this specimen translate into the identical CDR3. The gene calls are TRBV9 and TRBJ2-7, with 8 bases matching TRBD2. CDR1 and CDR2 (germline): SGDLS, YYNGEE. The CDR3 spans 14 residues. V lost 0 bases and J lost 4; bases outside the gene matches: 3. CDR3 coding DNA: TGTGCCAGCAGCGTAGGCGGGGGGCCGTACGAGCAGTACTTC. This translates into CASSVGGGPYEQYF.

This chain joins TRBV4-1 and TRBJ2-6; a possible D gene is TRBD2 (5 bases). CDR3 length: 16 amino acids. In germline, CDR1 is MGHRA, CDR2 YSYEKL. The V end lost 4 bases, the J end lost 4 bases, and 14 bases lay between the germline ends. The CDR3 loop reads CASSPTIVAGANVLTF. The DNA of the CDR3 is TGCGCCAGCAGCCCGACTATAGTCGCCGGGGCCAACGTCCTGACTTTC.

The J gene is TRBJ1-1, the V gene TRBV6-6; perhaps TRBD1 as D (5 bases). The germline gives CDR1 MNHNY, CDR2 SVGAGI (reference sequence). Trimming left V 5 bases short and J 1 base short, with 17 bases between. This CDR3 has 16 amino acids. CDR3 DNA: TGTGCCAGCAGTCCGCCGCGGGGGGTCAGGAACACTGAAGCTTTCTTT. As protein: CASSPPRGVRNTEAFF.

This sequence joins TRBV29-1 and TRBJ1-2; 7 nucleotides agree with TRBD1. Germline V gene data show CDR1 as SQVTM and CDR2 as ANQGSEA. The CDR3 has 11 amino acids. With 5 bases clipped from V and 4 bases from J, the junction kept 1 base outside the gene matches. CDR3 sequence (DNA): TGCAGCGTTCCAGGGGGCTATGGCTACACCTTC. Its protein is CSVPGGYGYTF.

The genes are TRBV27 and TRBJ2-1; D is perhaps TRBD2 (6 bases). V lost 3 bases and J 4 bases, leaving 13 bases between the germline ends. The CDR3 runs 15 residues. CDR1 is MNHEY and CDR2 is SMNVEV in the germline V gene (reference sequence). CDR3 amino acids: CASSLEGGAYNEQFF. CDR3 nucleotides: TGTGCCAGCAGTTTGGAGGGCGGGGCTTACAATGAGCAGTTCTTC.

The J gene is TRBJ2-1, the V gene TRBV2; 9 bases line up with TRBD2. Unmatched junction bases numbered 6, after V lost 11 bases and J lost 1 base. CDR1 and CDR2 from the germline V gene are SNHLY and FYNNEI. The CDR3 contains 14 residues. The CDR3 region has the DNA TGTGCCTCTAGCGGGACTCGATCCTACAATGAGCAGTTCTTC. Protein product: CASSGTRSYNEQFF.

The chain couples TRBV9 to TRBJ1-2; the D gene is possibly TRBD1 (6 bases). V gave up 3 bases and J gave up 2 bases, with 17 bases separating them. CDR3 length: 16 residues. Germline assignment: CDR1 SGDLS and CDR2 YYNGEE. The CDR3 sequence: CASSGPGGHRNYGYTF. CDR3 nucleotide sequence: TGTGCCAGCAGCGGTCCTGGGGGACACCGGAACTATGGCTACACCTTC. Full variable domain (rest looked up from reference TRBV9 and TRBJ1-2): DSGVTQTPKHLITATGQRVTLRCSPRSGDLSVYWYQQSLDQGLQFLIQYYNGEERAKGNILERFSAQQFPDLHSELNLSSLELGDSALYFCASSGPGGHRNYGYTFGSGTRLTVV.

This rearrangement joins TRBV10-1 to TRBJ2-1, with a possible D match to TRBD2 (5 bases). The CDR3 contains 15 residues. Germline V gene data show CDR1 as WNHNN and CDR2 as SYGVQD (reference sequence). Trimming took 2 bases from V and 3 from J, leaving 11 bases between them. The CDR3 region has the DNA TGCGCCAGCAGTGAGAATAAAGGAGGCTACAATGAGCAGTTCTTC. This gives the protein CASSENKGGYNEQFF.

Here the CDR3 reads CASSQGFEGPNEKLFF. The CDR3 nucleotides are TGTGCCAGCAGCCAAGGATTCGAGGGTCCCAATGAAAAACTGTTTTTT. The V gene is TRBV4-2, the J gene TRBJ1-4; D ambiguous. Trimming pared 1 base from V and 5 bases from J, leaving 14 bases between. This CDR3 comprises 16 residues. Per germline, CDR1 LGHNA and CDR2 YNFKEQ.

This chain uses TRBV4-1 with TRBJ2-2; TRBD2 matches 12 bases. J was trimmed by 7 bases and V by 3 bases; bases with no gene match: 15. There are 19 residues in the CDR3. Germline V gives CDR1 MGHRA, CDR2 YSYEKL. This CDR3 is CASSHTRGLAGPLGGELFF. The CDR3 coding sequence is TGCGCCAGCAGCCACACGAGAGGACTAGCGGGACCCCTTGGCGGGGAGCTGTTTTTT.

This clone was recorded only once. The genes are TRBV18 and TRBJ2-3; D might be TRBD1 (6 bases). The CDR3 contains 13 residues. The V and J ends lost 4 bases and 10 bases respectively, with 15 bases between them. Germline values: CDR1 KGHSH, CDR2 LQKENI. The CDR3: CASSRGQGRAQYF. CDR3 coding DNA: TGTGCCAGCTCACGGGGGCAGGGTCGGGCGCAGTATTTT.

This clone was recorded a few times. The J gene is TRBJ1-2, the V gene TRBV10-2; D is uncertain. The CDR3 is 14 amino acids. V lost 6 bases and J lost 3, with 14 bases in between. Per the germline V gene, CDR1 is WSHSY and CDR2 is SAAADI. CDR3 nucleotides: TGCGCCAGCAGGGACGGCTTCGGGGACTATGGCTACACCTTC. Residues: CASRDGFGDYGYTF.

The chain couples TRBV15 to TRBJ2-2; D perhaps matches TRBD1 (6 bases). The CDR3 has 14 amino acids. The germline V and J ends were trimmed by 8 bases and 0 bases, with 10 bases remaining between them. Looked up from germline, CDR1 is LNHNV and CDR2 is YYDKDF (reference sequence). CDR3 sequence reads: CATQGSANTGELFF. The CDR3 nucleotides read TGTGCCACCCAGGGGTCGGCGAACACCGGGGAGCTGTTTTTT.

This chain joins TRBV13 and TRBJ2-1; TRBD2 matches 10 bases. V was clipped by 0 bases and J by 9 bases; unmatched bases: 5. CDR1 and CDR2 from the germline V gene are PRHDT and FYEKMQ (reference sequence). The CDR3 contains 15 residues. The CDR3 coding sequence is TGTGCCAGCAGCTTAGGAGCGGGAGGGGGCACTGAGCAGTTCTTC. Translating gives CASSLGAGGGTEQFF. The entire variable domain, with the rest obtained from reference TRBV13 and TRBJ2-1, is as follows: AAGVIQSPRHLIKEKRETATLKCYPIPRHDTVYWYQQGPGQDPQFLISFYEKMQSDKGSIPDRFSAQQFSDYHSELNMSSLELGDSALYFCASSLGAGGGTEQFFGPGTRLTVL.

The rearrangement joins TRBV19 to TRBJ2-3; the D gene is possibly TRBD2 (6 bases). The CDR3 length is 12 residues. The V and J ends lost 5 bases and 8 bases respectively, with 11 bases between them. The V gene's germline CDR1 is LNHDA and CDR2 SQIVND (reference sequence). CDR3 sequence: CASSGGIGTQYF. The CDR3 DNA reads as TGTGCCAGTAGTGGAGGGATCGGTACGCAGTATTTT.

The chain couples TRBV30 to TRBJ1-4, with 10 positions matching TRBD1. CDR1 and CDR2 from the germline V gene are GTSNPN and SVGIG (reference sequence). CDR3 length: 16 residues. Trimming at V came to 1 base and at J to 6 bases, leaving 8 bases not matched to a gene. CDR3 amino acids: CAWSGKPGQGHEKLFF. CDR3 DNA sequence: TGTGCCTGGAGTGGAAAACCGGGACAGGGGCATGAAAAACTGTTTTTT.

This clone was picked up one time. The chain recombines TRBV28 with TRBJ1-1; D not certain. V was cut by 1 base and J by 4 bases, with 13 bases left in between. The CDR3 loop spans 15 amino acids. CDR1 MDHEN and CDR2 SYDVKM come from the germline V gene. This CDR3 is CASSLYEGLLTEAFF. CDR3 DNA: TGTGCCAGCAGTTTATACGAGGGATTGCTCACTGAAGCTTTCTTT.

The chain uses TRBV7-2 and TRBJ2-5, with a tentative D call TRBD2 (6 bases). Trimming stripped 2 bases from V and 4 bases from J, with 17 bases between. The CDR3 spans 16 residues. The germline gives CDR1 SGHTA, CDR2 FQGNSA. This chain's CDR3 is CASSLMRGGPGETQYF. The CDR3 bases are TGTGCCAGCAGCTTAATGCGGGGAGGTCCGGGAGAGACCCAGTACTTC.

The sample holds one count of this clone. The V gene is TRBV27, the J gene TRBJ1-1, with TRBD1 as a possible D gene (5 bases). V lost 7 bases, J lost 1 base, and 13 bases lay in between. This CDR3 comprises 14 residues. Germline loops: CDR1 MNHEY, CDR2 SMNVEV (reference sequence). In nucleotides, the CDR3 is TGTGCCAGCAAGGGAGGGACCTCGAACACTGAAGCTTTCTTT. Its protein is CASKGGTSNTEAFF.

A few counts support this clone. This rearrangement joins TRBV5-4 to TRBJ2-1; TRBD2 matches 14 bases. The length of the CDR3 is 15 residues. V lost 3 bases to trimming and J lost 9 bases; unmatched junction nucleotides: 5. CDR1 and CDR2 (germline): SGHNT, YYREEE (reference sequence). Written as DNA, the CDR3 is TGTGCCAGCAGCTCCGGGACTAGCGGGAGCGGTGAGCAGTTCTTC. It yields the protein CASSSGTSGSGEQFF.

This clone occurred once. This chain connects TRBV7-9 to TRBJ2-1; D remains unclear. CDR1 SEHNR and CDR2 FQNEAQ come from the germline V gene (reference sequence). The CDR3 extends over 14 amino acids. The germline V and J ends were trimmed by 10 bases and 2 bases, with 15 bases remaining between them. The CDR3 DNA sequence: TGTGCCACCTCACCTCCAGGTCCCTACAATGAGCAGTTCTTC. The encoded protein is CATSPPGPYNEQFF. Full variable domain (remainder filled in from reference TRBV7-9 and TRBJ2-1): DTGVSQNPRHKITKRGQNVTFRCDPISEHNRLYWYRQTLGQGPEFLTYFQNEAQLEKSRLLSDRFSAERPKGSFSTLEIQRTEQGDSAMYLCATSPPGPYNEQFFGPGTRLTVL.

The genes are TRBV2 and TRBJ2-7, with TRBD2 matching 10 bases. Trimming cost V 8 bases and J 0 bases; bases outside gene matches: 10. The germline V gene has CDR1 SNHLY and CDR2 FYNNEI. The CDR3 totals 16 residues. In DNA form, the CDR3 reads TGTGCCAGCTCTGCCCGACTAGCGGGTAGCTCCTACGAGCAGTACTTC. It yields the protein CASSARLAGSSYEQYF.

The chain has TRBV7-3 and TRBJ2-7; D is unresolved. Germline V gene sequence: CDR1 SGHTA, CDR2 FQGTGA. Trimming took 5 bases from V and 3 from J, leaving 17 bases between them. There are 15 residues in the CDR3. This chain's CDR3 is CASSQDGANNYEQYF. For the CDR3, the DNA is TGTGCCAGCAGCCAAGATGGAGCAAACAACTACGAGCAGTACTTC. Complete variable domain (other parts from reference TRBV7-3 and TRBJ2-7): GAGVSQTPSNKVTEKGKYVELRCDPISGHTALYWYRQSLGQGPEFLIYFQGTGAADDSGLPNDRFFAVRPEGSVSTLKIQRTERGDSAVYLCASSQDGANNYEQYFGPGTRLTVT.